This T cell receptor (beta chain) comes out of a study of blood T cells in healthy people across ages. General observations from the study: The study lacked donor CMV status, which possibly confounded expanded clonotype changes. More naive CD4+ cells and higher diversity were found in long-lived than in aged donors.

Turning to this clonotype: Its antigen remains unknown.

The use of a sample-barcoded 5' primer and a J-beta primer mix characterized a second PCR of about 7 to 12 cycles. TCRdb itself ran the 5' RACE reads through MiXCR, one entry per CDR3 protein. The data show roughly 1,800,000 distinct CDR3 sequences, approximately 50% seen once. The CDR3 runs to 16 residues. Germline lookup yields CDR1 MNHEY and CDR2 SMNVEV (reference sequence). V lost 2 bases to trimming and J lost 2 bases, with 13 bases between them. This clonotype originated in a woman between 35 and 50 years old in good health. The sequenced sample consisted of blood. The chain combines TRBV27 with TRBJ2-1; no definite D call. The chain's CDR3 is CASSLSSGEAYNEQFF. The CDR3 coding sequence is TGTGCCAGCAGTTTAAGTTCTGGGGAAGCCTACAATGAGCAGTTCTTC.